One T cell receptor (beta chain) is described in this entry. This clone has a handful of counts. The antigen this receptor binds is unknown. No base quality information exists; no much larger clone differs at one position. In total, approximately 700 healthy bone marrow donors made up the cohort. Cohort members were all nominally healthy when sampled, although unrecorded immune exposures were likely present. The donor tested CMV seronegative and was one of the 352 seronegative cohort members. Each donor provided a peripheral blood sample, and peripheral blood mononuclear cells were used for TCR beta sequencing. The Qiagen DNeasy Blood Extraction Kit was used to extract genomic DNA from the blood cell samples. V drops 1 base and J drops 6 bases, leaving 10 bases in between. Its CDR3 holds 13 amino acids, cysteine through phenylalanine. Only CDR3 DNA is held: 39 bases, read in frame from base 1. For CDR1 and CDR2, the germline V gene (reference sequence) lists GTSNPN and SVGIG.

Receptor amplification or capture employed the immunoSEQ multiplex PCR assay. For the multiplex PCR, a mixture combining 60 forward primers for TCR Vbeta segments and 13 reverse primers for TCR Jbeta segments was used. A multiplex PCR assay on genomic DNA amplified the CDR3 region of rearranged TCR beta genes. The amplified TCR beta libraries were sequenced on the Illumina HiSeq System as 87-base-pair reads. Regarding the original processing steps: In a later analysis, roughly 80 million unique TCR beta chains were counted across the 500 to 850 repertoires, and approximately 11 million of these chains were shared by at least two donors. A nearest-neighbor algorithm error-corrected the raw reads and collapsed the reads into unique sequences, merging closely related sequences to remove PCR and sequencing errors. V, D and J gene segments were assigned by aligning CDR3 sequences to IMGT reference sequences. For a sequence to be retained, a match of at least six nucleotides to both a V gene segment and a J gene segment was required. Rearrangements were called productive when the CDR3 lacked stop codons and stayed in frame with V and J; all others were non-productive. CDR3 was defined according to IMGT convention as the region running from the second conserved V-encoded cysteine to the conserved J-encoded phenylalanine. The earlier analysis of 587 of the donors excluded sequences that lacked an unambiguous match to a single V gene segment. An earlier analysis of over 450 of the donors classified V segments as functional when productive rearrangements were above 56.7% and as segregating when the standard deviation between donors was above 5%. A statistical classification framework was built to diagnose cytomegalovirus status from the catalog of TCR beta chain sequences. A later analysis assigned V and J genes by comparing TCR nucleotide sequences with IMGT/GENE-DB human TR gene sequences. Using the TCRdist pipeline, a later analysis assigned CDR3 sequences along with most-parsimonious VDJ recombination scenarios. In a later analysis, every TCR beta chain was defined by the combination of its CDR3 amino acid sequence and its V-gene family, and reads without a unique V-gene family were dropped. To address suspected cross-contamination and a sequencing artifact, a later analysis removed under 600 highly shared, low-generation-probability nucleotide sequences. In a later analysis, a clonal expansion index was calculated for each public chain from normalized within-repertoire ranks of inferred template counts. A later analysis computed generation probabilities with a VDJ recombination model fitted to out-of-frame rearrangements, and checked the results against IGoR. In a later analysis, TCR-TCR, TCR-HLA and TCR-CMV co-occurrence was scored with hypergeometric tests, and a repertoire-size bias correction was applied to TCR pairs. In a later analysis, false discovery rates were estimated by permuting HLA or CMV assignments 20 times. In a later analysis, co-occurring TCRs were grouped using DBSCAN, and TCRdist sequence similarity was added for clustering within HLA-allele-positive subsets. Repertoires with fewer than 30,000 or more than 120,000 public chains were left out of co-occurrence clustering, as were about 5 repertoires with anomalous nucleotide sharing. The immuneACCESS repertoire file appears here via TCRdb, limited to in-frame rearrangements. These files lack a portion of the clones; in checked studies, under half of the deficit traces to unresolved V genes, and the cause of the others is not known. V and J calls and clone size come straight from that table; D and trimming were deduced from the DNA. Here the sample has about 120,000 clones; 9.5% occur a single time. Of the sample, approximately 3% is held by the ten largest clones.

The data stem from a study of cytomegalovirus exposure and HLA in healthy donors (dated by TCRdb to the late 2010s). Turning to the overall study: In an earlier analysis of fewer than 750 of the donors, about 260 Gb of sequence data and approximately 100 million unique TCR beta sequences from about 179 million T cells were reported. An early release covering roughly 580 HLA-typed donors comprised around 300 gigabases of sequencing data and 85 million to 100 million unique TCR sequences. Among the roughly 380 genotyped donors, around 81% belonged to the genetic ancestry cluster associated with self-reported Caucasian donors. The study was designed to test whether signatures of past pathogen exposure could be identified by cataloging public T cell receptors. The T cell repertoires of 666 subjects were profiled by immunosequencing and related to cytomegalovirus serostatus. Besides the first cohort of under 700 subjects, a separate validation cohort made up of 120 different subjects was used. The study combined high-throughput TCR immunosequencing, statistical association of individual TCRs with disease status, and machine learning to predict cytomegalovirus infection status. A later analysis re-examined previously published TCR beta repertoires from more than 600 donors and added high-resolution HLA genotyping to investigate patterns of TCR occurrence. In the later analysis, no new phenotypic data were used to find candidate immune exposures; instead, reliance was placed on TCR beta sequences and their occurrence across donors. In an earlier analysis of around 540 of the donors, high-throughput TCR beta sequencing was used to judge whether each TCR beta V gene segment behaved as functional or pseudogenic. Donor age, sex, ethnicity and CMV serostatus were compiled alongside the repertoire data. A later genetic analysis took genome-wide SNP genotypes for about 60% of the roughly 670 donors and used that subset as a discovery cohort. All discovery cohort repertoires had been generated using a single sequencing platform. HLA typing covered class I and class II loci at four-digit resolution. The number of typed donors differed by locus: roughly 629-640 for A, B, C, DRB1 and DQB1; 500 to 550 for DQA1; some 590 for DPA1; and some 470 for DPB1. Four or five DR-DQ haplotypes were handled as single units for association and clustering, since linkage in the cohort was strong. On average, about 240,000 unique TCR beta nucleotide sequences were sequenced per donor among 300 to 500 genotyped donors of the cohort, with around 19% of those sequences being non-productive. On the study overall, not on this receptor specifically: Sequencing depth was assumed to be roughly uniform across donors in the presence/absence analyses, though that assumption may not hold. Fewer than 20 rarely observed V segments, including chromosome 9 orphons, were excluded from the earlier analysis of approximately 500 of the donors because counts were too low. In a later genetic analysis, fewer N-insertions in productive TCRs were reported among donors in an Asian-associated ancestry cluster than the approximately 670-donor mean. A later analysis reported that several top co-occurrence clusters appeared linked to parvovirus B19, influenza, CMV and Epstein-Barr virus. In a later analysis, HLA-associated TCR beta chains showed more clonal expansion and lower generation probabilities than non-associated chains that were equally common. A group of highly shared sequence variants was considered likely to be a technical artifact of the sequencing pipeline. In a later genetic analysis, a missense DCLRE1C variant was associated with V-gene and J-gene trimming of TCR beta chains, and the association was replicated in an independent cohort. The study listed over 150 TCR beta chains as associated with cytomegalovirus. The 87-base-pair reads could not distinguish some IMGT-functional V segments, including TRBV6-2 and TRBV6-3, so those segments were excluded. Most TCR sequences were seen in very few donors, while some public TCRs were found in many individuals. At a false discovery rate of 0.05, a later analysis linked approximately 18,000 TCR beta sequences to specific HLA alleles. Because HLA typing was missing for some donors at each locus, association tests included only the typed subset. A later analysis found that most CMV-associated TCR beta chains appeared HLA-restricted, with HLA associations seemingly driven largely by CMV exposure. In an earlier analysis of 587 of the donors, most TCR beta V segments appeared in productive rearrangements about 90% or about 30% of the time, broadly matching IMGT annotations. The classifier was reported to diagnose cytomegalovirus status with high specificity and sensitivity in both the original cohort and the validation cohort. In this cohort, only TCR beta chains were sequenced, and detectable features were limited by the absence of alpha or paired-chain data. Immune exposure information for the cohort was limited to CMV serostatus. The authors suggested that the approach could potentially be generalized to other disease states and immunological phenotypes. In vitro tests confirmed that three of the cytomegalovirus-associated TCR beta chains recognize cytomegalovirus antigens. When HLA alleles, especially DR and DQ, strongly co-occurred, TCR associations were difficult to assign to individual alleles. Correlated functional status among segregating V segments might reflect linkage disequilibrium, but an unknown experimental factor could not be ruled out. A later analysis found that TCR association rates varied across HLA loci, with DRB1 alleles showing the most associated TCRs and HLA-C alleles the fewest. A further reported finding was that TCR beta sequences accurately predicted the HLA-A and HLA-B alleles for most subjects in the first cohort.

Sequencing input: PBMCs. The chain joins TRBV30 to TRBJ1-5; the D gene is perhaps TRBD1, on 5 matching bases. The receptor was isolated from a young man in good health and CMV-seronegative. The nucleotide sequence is TGTGCCTGGAGTGCGGGGGTAAGTCAGCCCCAGCATTTT. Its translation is CAWSAGVSQPQHF. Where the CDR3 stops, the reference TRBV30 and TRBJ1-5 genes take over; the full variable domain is SQTIHQWPATLVQPVGSPLSLECTVEGTSNPNLYWYRQAAGRGLQLLFYSVGIGQISSEVPQNLSASRPQDRQFILSSKKLLLSDSGFYLCAWSAGVSQPQHFGDGTRLSIL.